The clone carrying this T cell receptor beta chain was detected only a few times. Its antigen remains unknown. The record originates from a study of type 1 regulatory T cells. Across the whole study: This in vitro CD4 product, T-allo10, is enriched for Tr1 cells and alloantigen-specific.

Using its own MiXCR run on the reads, TCRdb lists one record per CDR3 protein. The data hold about 24,000 distinct CDR3 sequences, with roughly two thirds observed a single time. V lost 0 bases and J 2 bases, leaving 8 bases between the germline ends. In germline, CDR1 is KGHSH, CDR2 LQKENI. The CDR3 covers 15 residues. Graft donor-derived T-allo10 cells were described as host-alloantigen-specific, anergic, and alloantigen-specifically suppressive. J is TRBJ1-3 and V is TRBV18, with D perhaps matching TRBD1 (6 bases). The material sequenced was cultured T cells, either the whole culture or a sorted T cell fraction (not recorded which). Regarding subset: Tr1-enriched cell product generated in vitro against host alloantigens. The sequence was collected from a human donor in good health. The CDR3: CASSPPQGPGNTIYF. CDR3 coding DNA: TGTGCCAGCTCACCACCGCAGGGGCCTGGAAACACCATATATTTT.